The T cell receptor beta chain described here comes from a study of Ad26.COV2.S vaccination and SARS-CoV-2 variants. Study overall: Ad26.COV2.S shots went into the muscle once or twice, 56 days apart.

CDR1 and CDR2 from the germline V gene are LGHDT and YNNKEL (reference sequence). Trimming took off 1 base at V and 8 bases at J, with 11 bases between the two ends. The CDR3 is made up of 14 amino acids. Worth noting for this clone: The antigen is unknown.

The sample's treatment: around 19 received Ad26.COV2.S at low or high dose, single or two shots; 5 received placebo; per-sample allocation not given. Specimens were obtained on day 63 following the first vaccine or placebo injection. This person who donated was an adult of 18-55 years in Boston. An Ad26 vector expressing Wuhan-strain SARS-CoV-2 spike served as the vaccine. The method was immunoSEQ multiplex PCR; TCRdb's version includes in-frame clones alone and lacks a portion of them. Of roughly 450,000 clones in the sample, about nine tenths were seen once. Findings and limits, study-wide: Whether participants received vaccine or placebo, their non-spike TCR breadth was similar.

The sequencing here drew on peripheral blood, taken in a trial of Ad26.COV2.S vaccine versus placebo. V usage is TRBV3-1 (or the pseudogene TRBV3-2) and J usage is TRBJ1-4; D is uncertain. This clonotype originated in a person aged 18-65 years who received the Ad26.COV2.S COVID-19 vaccine or a placebo. The CDR3 DNA reads as TGTGCCAGCAGCCAAGGAATTGGATGGGAAAAACTGTTTTTT. It translates to CASSQGIGWEKLFF.